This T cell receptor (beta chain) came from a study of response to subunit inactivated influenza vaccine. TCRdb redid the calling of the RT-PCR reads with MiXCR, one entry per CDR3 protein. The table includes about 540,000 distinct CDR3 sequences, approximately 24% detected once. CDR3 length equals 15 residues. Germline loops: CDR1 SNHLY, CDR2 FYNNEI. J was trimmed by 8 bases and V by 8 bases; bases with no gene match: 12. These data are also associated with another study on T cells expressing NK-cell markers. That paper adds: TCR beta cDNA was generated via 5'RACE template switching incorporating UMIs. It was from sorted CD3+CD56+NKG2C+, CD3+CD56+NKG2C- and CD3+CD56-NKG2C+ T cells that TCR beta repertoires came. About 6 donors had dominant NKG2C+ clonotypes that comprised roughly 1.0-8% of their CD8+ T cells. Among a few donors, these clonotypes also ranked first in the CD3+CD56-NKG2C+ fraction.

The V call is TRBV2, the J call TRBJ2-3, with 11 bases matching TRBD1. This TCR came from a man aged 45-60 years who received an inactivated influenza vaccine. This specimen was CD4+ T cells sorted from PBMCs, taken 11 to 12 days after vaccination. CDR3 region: CASGGTGGPLSTQYF. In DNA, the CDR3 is TGTGCCAGCGGCGGGACAGGGGGACCGCTGAGTACGCAGTATTTT.